Sequencing of this TCR beta chain was carried out in a study of response to subunit inactivated influenza vaccine. Study-level findings and limits: Only a handful of new T cells, the authors suggested, are recruited with each seasonal influenza vaccination.

Germline assignment: CDR1 SGHAT and CDR2 FQNNGV. The length of the CDR3 is 18 residues. Comment on this clonotype: Antigen specificity is unknown. Germline and junction disagree at one end, which may indicate a read error.

Using its own MiXCR run on the RT-PCR reads, TCRdb lists one record per CDR3 protein. The sample includes about 700,000 distinct CDR3 sequences, more than 15% of them seen just once. This sequence was found in a man aged 50-59 years who received an inactivated influenza vaccine. The starting material was PBMCs from blood, obtained 11 to 12 days after vaccination. The rearrangement links TRBV11-2 to TRBJ2-1, with 10 bases matching TRBD2. Written as DNA, the CDR3 is TGTGCCAGCATCTTAGTCGGCTTGCTAGCGGGAGCCAACAATGAGCAGTTCTTC. Its protein is CASILVGLLAGANNEQFF.